These 3 T cell receptor beta chains share one sample of origin, sequenced in a study of cytomegalovirus exposure and HLA in healthy donors. Use of 60 Vbeta and 13 Jbeta primers characterized the PCR. Assay used: immunoSEQ multiplex PCR; TCRdb lists only in-frame clones, some missing. This sample has 95,000 to 150,000 clones, with around 65% found just once. The specimen sequenced was PBMCs. These receptors all come from a man between 18 and 35 years old in good health and CMV-seronegative.

This clone appeared once. CDR3 in amino acids: CASSSLAGGFYEQYF. CDR3 in DNA: TGTGCCAGCAGTTCACTAGCGGGGGGATTCTACGAGCAGTACTTC. The chain uses TRBV27 and TRBJ2-7; 12 positions agree with TRBD2. Germline loops: CDR1 MNHEY, CDR2 SMNVEV (reference sequence). This CDR3 has 15 residues. Unmatched junction bases numbered 4, after V lost 4 bases and J lost 3 bases.

The chain uses TRBV6-6 and TRBJ2-7, with 8 bases aligning to TRBD1. The CDR3 contains 15 residues. J gave up 7 bases and V 2 bases, and 10 bases lay outside the gene matches. Germline CDR1 MNHNY, CDR2 SVGAGI (reference sequence). The CDR3 DNA sequence: TGTGCCAGCAGTTACGCGGCCAGGGGGCTCGGGGAGCAGTACTTC. It translates to CASSYAARGLGEQYF.

This chain links TRBV5-1 with TRBJ2-3; 8 bases align to TRBD2. Germline values: CDR1 SGHRS, CDR2 YFSETQ. V lost 1 base to trimming and J lost 4 bases; unmatched junction nucleotides: 11. The length of the CDR3 is 17 residues. CDR3 in amino acids: CASSLQPGLGGSDTQYF. CDR3 sequence (DNA): TGCGCCAGCAGCTTGCAACCGGGACTAGGGGGGTCAGATACGCAGTATTTT.